This T cell receptor beta chain was sequenced in a study of post-analysis software for immune sequencing data. Study observations and caveats: Patients used about five TRBV segments, including TRBV5-6, TRBV5-1 and TRBV20-1, more often than controls.

The CDR3 is 12 residues long. Germline CDR1 is DFQATT and CDR2 is SNEGSKA (reference sequence). Details on this clonotype: The target antigen is unknown.

Unique molecular identifiers featured in each of the TCR beta cDNA libraries. TCRdb analysed the PCR reads with MiXCR anew, one entry per CDR3 protein. The data contain around 200,000 distinct CDR3 sequences, 29% of them singletons. This clonotype originated in a girl aged 2-17 years with multiple sclerosis. The genes are TRBV20-1 and TRBJ2-5, with a tentative D call TRBD1 (6 bases). The closer fit of TRBJ2-7 to the DNA end suggests the J call may be wrong. The sample taken for sequencing was blood. The CDR3 protein is CSASQGSYEQYF. The CDR3 coding sequence is TGCAGTGCTAGCCAGGGGAGCTACGAGCAGTACTTC.